The clone carrying this T cell receptor (beta chain) came up once. Its target is unknown. These data belong to a study of identical twins. Findings and caveats of the study: Excess twin sharing in beta out-of-frame sequences was weaker.

Each CDR3 protein gets one entry after TCRdb re-called the 5' RACE reads with MiXCR. This table has 500,000 to 650,000 distinct CDR3 sequences, about a fifth appearing once. With 4 bases removed from V and 11 bases from J, the gap between germline ends came to 21 bases. Looked up from germline, CDR1 is LGHNT and CDR2 is FRNRAP. The CDR3 runs to 15 residues. This sample was also put to use in a study of yellow fever vaccine responses in identical twins.

The chain couples TRBV12-5 to TRBJ2-1; a possible D gene is TRBD2 (5 bases). Material: CD4+ T cells sorted from blood. This receptor was identified in a woman between 18 and 29 years old in good health. The CDR3 sequence is CASGSPPYGEGQQFF. In nucleotides, the CDR3 is TGTGCTAGTGGTTCGCCACCCTATGGCGAGGGTCAGCAGTTCTTC.